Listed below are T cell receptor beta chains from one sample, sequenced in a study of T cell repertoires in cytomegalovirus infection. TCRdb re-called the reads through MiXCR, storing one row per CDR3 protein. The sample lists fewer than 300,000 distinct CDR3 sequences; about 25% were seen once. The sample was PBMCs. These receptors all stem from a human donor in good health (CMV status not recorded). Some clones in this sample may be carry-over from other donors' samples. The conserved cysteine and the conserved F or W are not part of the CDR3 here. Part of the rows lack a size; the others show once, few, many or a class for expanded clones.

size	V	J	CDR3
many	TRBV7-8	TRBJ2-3	ASSLGLDRVSDTQY
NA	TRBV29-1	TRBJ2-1	SAAGQSSYNEQF
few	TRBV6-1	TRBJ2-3	ASSEEPPTQY
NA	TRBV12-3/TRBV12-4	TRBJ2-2	ASSTGRNAGELF
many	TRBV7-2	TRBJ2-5	ASSRSGETQY
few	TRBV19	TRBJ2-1	ASSPVAGGYNEQF
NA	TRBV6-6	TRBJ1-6	ASSYLGQIRPLH
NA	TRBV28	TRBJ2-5	ASSLSRGPGQETQY
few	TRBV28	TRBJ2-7	ASSLSPPGAKSYEQY
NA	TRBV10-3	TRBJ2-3	AISGSTDTQY
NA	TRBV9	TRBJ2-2	ASSVGGAGTGELF
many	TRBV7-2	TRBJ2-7	ASSLAQLRAEQY
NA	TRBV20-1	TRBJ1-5	SGRKGTGPYSNQPQH
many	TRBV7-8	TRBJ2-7	ASSLARWDRGMYEQY
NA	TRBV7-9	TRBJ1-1	ASSLDAGSEAF
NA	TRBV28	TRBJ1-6	ASSLYREDHNSPLH
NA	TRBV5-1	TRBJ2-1	ASSTPRLAGYDEQF
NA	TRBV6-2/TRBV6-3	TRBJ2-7	ASSYPRTGTSYEQY
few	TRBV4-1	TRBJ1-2	ASSQAADPANYGYT
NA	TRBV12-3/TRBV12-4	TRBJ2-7	ASSLLDSLQIYEQY
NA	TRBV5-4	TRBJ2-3	ASSFDGQISTDTQY
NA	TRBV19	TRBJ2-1	ASGRLETAL
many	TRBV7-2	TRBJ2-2	ASSRGSLTGELF
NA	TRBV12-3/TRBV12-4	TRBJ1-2	ASSLWDMQGYT
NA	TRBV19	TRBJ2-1	ASSGIRARGSSHNEQF
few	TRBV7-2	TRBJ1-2	ASRSSGGVDYGYT
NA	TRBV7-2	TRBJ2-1	ASSLIRAQSNEQF
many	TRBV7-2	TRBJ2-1	ASSTRDYQTFYNEQF
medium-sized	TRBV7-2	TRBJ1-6	ASSLVGQGTSPLH
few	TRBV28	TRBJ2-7	ASRASEQY
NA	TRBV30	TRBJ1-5	AWSRDRGSQPQH
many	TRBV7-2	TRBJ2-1	ASSLLRGASGEQF
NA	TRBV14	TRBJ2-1	ASSQDIPSGIYNEQF